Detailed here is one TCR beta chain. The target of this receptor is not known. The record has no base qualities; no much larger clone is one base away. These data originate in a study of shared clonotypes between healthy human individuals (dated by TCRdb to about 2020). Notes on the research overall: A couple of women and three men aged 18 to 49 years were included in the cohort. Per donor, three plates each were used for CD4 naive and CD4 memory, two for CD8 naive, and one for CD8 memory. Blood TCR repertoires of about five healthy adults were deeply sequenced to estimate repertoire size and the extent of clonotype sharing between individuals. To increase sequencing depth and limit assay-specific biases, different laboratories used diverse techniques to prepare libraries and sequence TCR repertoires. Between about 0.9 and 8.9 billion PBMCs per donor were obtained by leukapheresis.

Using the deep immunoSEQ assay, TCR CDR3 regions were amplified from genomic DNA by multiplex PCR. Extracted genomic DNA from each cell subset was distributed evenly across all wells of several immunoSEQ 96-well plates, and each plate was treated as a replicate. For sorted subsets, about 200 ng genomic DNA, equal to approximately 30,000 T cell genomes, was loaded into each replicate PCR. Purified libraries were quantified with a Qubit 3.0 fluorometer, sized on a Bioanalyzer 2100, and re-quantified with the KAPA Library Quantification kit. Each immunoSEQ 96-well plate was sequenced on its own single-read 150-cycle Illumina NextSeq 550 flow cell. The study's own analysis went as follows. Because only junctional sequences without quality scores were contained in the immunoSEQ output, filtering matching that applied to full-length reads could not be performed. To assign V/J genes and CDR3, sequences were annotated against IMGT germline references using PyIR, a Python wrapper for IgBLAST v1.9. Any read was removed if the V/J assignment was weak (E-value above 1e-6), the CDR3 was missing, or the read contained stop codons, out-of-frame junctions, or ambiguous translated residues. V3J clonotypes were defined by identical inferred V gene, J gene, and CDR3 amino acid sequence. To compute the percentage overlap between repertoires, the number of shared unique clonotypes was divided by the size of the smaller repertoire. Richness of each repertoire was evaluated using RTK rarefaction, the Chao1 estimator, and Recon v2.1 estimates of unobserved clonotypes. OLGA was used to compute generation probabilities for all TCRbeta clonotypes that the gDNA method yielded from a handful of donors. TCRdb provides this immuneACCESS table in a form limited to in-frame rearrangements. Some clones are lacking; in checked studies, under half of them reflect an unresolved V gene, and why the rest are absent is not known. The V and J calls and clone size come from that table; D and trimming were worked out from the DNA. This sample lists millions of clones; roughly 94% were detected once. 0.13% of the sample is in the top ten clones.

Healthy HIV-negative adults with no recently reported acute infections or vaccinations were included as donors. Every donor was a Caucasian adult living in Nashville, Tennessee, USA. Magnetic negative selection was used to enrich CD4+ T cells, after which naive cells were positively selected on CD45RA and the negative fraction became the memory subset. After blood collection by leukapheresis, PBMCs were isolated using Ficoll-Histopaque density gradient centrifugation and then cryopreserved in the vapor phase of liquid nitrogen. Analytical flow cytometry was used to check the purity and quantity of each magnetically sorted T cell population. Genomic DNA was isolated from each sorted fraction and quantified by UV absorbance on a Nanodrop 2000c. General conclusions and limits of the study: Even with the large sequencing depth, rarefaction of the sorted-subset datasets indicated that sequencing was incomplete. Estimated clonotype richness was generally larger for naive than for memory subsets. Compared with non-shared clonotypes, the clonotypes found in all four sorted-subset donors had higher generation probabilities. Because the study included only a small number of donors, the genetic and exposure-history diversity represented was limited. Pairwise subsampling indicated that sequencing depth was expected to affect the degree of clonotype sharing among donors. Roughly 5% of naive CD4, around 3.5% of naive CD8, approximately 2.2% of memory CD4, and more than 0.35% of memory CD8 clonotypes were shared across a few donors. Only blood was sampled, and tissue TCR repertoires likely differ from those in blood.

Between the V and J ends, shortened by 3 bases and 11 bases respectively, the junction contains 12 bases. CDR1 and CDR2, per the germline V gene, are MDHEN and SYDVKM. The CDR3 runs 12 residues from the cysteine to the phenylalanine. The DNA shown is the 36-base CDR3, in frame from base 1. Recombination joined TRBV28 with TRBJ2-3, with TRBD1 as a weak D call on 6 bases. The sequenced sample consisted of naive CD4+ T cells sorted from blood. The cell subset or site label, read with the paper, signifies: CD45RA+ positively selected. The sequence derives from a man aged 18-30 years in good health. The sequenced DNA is TGTGCCAGCAGTTTGGGGGCCTCTGGGCAGTATTTT. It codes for CASSLGASGQYF.